This paragraph reports one T cell receptor beta chain. The sample comes from a study of control samples from healthy donors and cancer patients. The V end lost 1 base, the J end lost 3 bases, and 22 bases lay between the germline ends. The CDR3 length is 20 residues. Germline values: CDR1 LGHNA, CDR2 YSLEER. Assay: immunoSEQ multiplex PCR; the TCRdb copy retains only in-frame clones and omits some. The sample consists of roughly 140,000 clones, approximately 91% of them appearing once. The source of this sequence is a man aged 25-45 years in good health. Sequences were obtained from blood. This chain joins TRBV4-3 and TRBJ1-6, with D perhaps matching TRBD1 (6 bases). This CDR3 reads CASSQAAPTGTRSYNSPLHF. CDR3 nucleotide sequence: TGCGCCAGCAGCCAAGCAGCTCCCACAGGGACGAGGAGCTATAATTCACCCCTCCACTTT.